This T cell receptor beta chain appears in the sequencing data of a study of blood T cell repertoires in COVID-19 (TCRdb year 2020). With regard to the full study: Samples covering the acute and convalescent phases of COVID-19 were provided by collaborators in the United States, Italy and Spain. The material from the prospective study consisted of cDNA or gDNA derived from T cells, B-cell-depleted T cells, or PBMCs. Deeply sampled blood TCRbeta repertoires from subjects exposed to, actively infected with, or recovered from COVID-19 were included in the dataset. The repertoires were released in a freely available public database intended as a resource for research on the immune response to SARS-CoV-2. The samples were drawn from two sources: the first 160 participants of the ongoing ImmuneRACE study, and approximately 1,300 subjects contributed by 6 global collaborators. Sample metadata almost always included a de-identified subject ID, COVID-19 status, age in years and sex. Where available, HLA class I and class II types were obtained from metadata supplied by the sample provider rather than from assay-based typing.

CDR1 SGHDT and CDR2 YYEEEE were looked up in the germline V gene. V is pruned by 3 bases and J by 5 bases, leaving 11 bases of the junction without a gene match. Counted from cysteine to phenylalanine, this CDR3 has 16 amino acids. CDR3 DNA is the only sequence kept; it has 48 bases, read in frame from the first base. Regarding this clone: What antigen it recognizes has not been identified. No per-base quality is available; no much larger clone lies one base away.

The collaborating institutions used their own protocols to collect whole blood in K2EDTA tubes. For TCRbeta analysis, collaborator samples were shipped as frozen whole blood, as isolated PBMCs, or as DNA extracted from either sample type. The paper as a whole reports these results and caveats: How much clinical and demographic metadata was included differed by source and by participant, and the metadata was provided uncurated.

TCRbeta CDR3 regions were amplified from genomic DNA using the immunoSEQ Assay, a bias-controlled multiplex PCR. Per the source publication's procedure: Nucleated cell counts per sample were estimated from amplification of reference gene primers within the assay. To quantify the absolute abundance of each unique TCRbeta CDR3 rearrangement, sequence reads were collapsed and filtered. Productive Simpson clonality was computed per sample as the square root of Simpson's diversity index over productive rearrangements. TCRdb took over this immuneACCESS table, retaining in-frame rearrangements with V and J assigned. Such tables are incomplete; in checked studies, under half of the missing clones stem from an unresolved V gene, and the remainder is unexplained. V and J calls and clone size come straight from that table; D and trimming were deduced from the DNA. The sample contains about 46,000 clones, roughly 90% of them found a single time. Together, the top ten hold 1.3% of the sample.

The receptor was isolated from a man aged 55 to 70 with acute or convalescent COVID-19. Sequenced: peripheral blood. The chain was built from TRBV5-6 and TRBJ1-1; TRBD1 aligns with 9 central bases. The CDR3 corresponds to CASSWTGEVEGTEAFF. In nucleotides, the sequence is TGTGCCAGCAGCTGGACAGGGGAGGTGGAGGGAACTGAAGCTTTCTTT.